This entry is about one TCR beta chain. At one of its ends the junction is not consistent with the germline gene, which may arise from a read error. Researchers ran the PCR with 60 Vbeta and 13 Jbeta primers. Using immunoSEQ multiplex PCR, the repertoire was profiled, and TCRdb retains in-frame clones only, with some absent. The sample lists about 150,000 clones; about 74% were seen once. This entry belongs to a study of cytomegalovirus exposure and HLA in healthy donors. Germline values: CDR1 SEHNR, CDR2 FQNEAQ (reference sequence). The CDR3 consists of 15 residues. Sequencing was carried out using PBMCs. This sequence joins TRBV7-9 and TRBJ2-7; 7 nucleotides line up with TRBD1. The receptor comes from a man aged 35 to 55 in good health and CMV-seropositive. CDR3 sequence: CSSSLPNRGSYEQYF. DNA of the CDR3: TGTTCCAGCAGCCTACCCAACAGGGGAAGTTACGAGCAGTACTTC.